This paragraph reports one TCR beta chain. These data are taken from a study of blood T cell repertoires in COVID-19. As for the study in general: The United States, Italy and Spain supplied acute and convalescent COVID-19 samples.

Only in-frame clones appear in the TCRdb table, and some are missing; sequencing was by immunoSEQ multiplex PCR. Here the sample spans about 140,000 clones, about 80% being singletons. V was shortened by 6 bases and J by 3 bases, with 12 bases between the two germline ends. Germline-derived CDR1 and CDR2 are ENHRY and SYGVKD. The CDR3 is 14 residues long. Input material: peripheral blood. This rearrangement joins TRBV10-3 to TRBJ2-1, with a tentative D call TRBD1 (6 bases). The clonotype was recovered from a human donor in a cohort sampled during active COVID-19. The CDR3 nucleotides read TGTGCCATCAGCGCAGGGGAGTACTACAATGAGCAGTTCTTC. This sequence encodes CAISAGEYYNEQFF.